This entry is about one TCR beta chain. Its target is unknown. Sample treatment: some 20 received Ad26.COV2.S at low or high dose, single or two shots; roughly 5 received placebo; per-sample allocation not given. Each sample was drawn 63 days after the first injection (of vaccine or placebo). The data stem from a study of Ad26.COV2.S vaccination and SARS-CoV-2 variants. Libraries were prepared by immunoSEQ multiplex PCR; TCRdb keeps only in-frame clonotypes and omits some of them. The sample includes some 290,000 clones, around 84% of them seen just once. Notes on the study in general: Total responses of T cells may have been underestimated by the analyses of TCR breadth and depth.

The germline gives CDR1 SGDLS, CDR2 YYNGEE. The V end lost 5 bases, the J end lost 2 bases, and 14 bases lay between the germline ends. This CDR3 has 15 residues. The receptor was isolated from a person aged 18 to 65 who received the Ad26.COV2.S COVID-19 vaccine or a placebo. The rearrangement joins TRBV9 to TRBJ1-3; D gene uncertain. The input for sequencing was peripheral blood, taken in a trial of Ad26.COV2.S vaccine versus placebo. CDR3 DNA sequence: TGTGCCAGCAGGGAAGCCCCCGGGCCTGGAAACACCATATATTTT. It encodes CASREAPGPGNTIYF.